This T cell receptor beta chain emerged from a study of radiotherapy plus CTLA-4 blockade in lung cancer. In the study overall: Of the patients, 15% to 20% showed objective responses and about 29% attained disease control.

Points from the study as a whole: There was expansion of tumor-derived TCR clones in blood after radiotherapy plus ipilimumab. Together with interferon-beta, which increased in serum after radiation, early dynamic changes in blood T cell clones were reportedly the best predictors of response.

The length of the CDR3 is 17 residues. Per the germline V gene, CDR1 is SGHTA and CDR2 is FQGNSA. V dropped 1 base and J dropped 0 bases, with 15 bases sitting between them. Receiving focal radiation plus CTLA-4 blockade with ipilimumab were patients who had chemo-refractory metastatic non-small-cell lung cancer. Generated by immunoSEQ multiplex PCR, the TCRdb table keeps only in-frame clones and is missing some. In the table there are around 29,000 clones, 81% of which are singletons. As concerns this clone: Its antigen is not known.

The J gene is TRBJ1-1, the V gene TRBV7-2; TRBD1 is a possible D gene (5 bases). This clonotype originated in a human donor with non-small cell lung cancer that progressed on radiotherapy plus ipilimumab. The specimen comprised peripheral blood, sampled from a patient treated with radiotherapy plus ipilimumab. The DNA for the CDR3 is TGTGCCAGCAGCTTAGGGGTTTTCGGGGGGATGAACACTGAAGCTTTCTTT. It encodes CASSLGVFGGMNTEAFF.